This TCR beta chain emerged from a study of control samples from healthy donors and cancer patients. The germline V gene encodes CDR1 SGDLS and CDR2 YYNGEE. The CDR3 is 14 amino acids. The trim removed 3 bases at V and 8 bases at J, leaving 6 bases unmatched. Using immunoSEQ multiplex PCR, the repertoire was profiled, and TCRdb retains in-frame clones only, with some absent. The sample shows about 140,000 clones, around 94% of them seen only once. The material sequenced was blood. The gene calls are TRBV9 and TRBJ1-2; 11 nucleotides match TRBD1. The receptor was derived from a man aged 40-55 years in good health. The CDR3 region is CASSEGTGGEGYTF. CDR3 bases: TGTGCCAGCAGCGAAGGGACAGGGGGAGAGGGCTACACCTTC.